The 23 T cell receptor beta chains given below trace back to one sample, sequenced in a study of T-cell reconstitution after alpha-beta-depleted transplantation in children. Preparation of the TCRbeta library was carried out with unique molecular identifiers. Using its own MiXCR run on the PCR reads, TCRdb lists one record per CDR3 protein. Among about 190,000 distinct CDR3 sequences listed, roughly 10% were seen once. The input for sequencing was PBMCs, taken before TCRalphabeta/CD19-depleted stem cell transplant. The origin of the receptors is a boy between 2 and 10 years old with acute myeloid leukemia, due to receive a stem cell transplant.

This clonotype was seen repeatedly, ten times or more. V gene TRBV12-1 combines with J gene TRBJ1-5. TRBV12-1 is a pseudogene locus. The CDR3 totals 13 residues. The CDR3 here is CASSLLSNQPQHF. CDR3 nucleotides: TGTGCCAGCAGCTTGTTGAGCAATCAGCCCCAGCATTTT.

This clonotype has a count of ten or more. V is TRBV12-3 or TRBV12-4 and J is TRBJ1-3, with D tentatively TRBD1 (6 bases). The CDR3 spans 13 residues. V was pared by 6 bases and J by 4 bases, with 10 bases between. CDR3 nucleotide sequence: TGTGCCAGCAGCGGACAGATGGGAAACACCATATATTTT. Translating it yields CASSGQMGNTIYF.

The table lists this clonotype with a few counts. The CDR3: CASSQMASGTYEQYF. For the CDR3, the DNA is TGCGCCAGCAGCCAAATGGCTAGCGGTACCTACGAGCAGTACTTC. The chain links TRBV4-1 to TRBJ2-7, with TRBD2 matching over 7 bases. J was trimmed by 2 bases and V by 2 bases; bases with no gene match: 6. Germline-derived CDR1 and CDR2 are MGHRA and YSYEKL. The CDR3 contains 15 residues.

This clonotype has ten or more counts. The chain links TRBV7-2 to TRBJ2-1; 11 bases line up with TRBD2. V dropped 2 bases and J dropped 8; count of bases not matched to a gene: 5. CDR1 is SGHTA and CDR2 is FQGNSA in the germline V gene. There are 15 residues in the CDR3. Here the CDR3 reads CASSLTSGRLDEQFF. The CDR3, as DNA: TGTGCCAGCAGCTTAACTAGCGGGAGACTGGATGAGCAGTTCTTC.

This clonotype was seen ten or more times. The chain combines TRBV20-1 with TRBJ1-5; TRBD1 agrees at 7 bases. V gave up 1 base and J gave up 0 bases; unmatched junction bases: 3. The germline CDR1 and CDR2 sequences are DFQATT and SNEGSKA (reference sequence). The CDR3 runs 15 residues. CDR3 region: CSARGQGNSNQPQHF. In nucleotides, the CDR3 is TGCAGTGCTAGAGGACAGGGTAATAGCAATCAGCCCCAGCATTTT.

The sample holds many counts of this clonotype. This chain uses TRBV5-1 with TRBJ2-1, with D perhaps matching TRBD2 (6 bases). Germline-derived CDR1 and CDR2 are SGHRS and YFSETQ. Trimming stripped 1 base from V and 4 bases from J, with 9 bases between. The CDR3 sequence is 14 residues long. Written as DNA, the CDR3 is TGCGCCAGCAGCTTGTCTCGGGGGTACAATGAGCAGTTCTTC. Translation: CASSLSRGYNEQFF.

This clonotype was detected many times. This chain uses TRBV6-2 or TRBV6-3 with TRBJ1-5, with no clear D. Germline loops: CDR1 MNHEY, CDR2 SVGEGT. CDR3 size: 12 residues. Trimming took 7 bases from V and 0 from J, leaving 4 bases between them. The chain's CDR3 is CASKTSNQPQHF. CDR3 DNA sequence: TGTGCCAGCAAGACTAGCAATCAGCCCCAGCATTTT.

This clonotype was recorded at least ten times. V gene TRBV10-2 combines with J gene TRBJ1-1, with D uncertain. This CDR3 is built from 13 residues. V was cut by 3 bases and J by 10 bases, with 15 bases left in between. From germline, CDR1 is WSHSY and CDR2 SAAADI. CDR3 region: CASSDLLSDVAFF. As DNA, the CDR3 is TGCGCCAGCAGTGATCTCTTATCCGACGTAGCTTTCTTT.

V is TRBV7-8 and J is TRBJ2-1, with TRBD2 identical over 13 bases. The CDR3 runs 17 residues. CDR1 and CDR2 from the germline V gene are SGHVS and FQNEAQ. V lost 5 bases, J lost 6 bases, and 10 bases stayed unmatched. CDR3 in DNA: TGTGCCAGCAGCGCCCGACTAGCGGGAGGCCCTCCCAATGAGCAGTTCTTC. This sequence encodes CASSARLAGGPPNEQFF.

This clonotype was detected ten times or more. The gene calls are TRBV3-1 and TRBJ1-5, with TRBD1 matching 8 bases. V trimming: 2 bases; J trimming: 5 bases; junction bases outside the gene matches: 17. CDR1 LGHDT and CDR2 YNNKEL come from the germline V gene (reference sequence). The CDR3 is 19 residues long. This chain's CDR3 is CASSQHSPRNNRGDQPQHF. The DNA for the CDR3 is TGTGCCAGCAGCCAACATTCTCCAAGAAACAACAGGGGGGATCAGCCCCAGCATTTT.

This clonotype was recorded at least ten times. The genes are TRBV20-1 and TRBJ2-3; 13 bases match TRBD2. This CDR3 is 16 amino acids long. The ends lost 6 bases at V and 0 bases at J; junction bases unmatched: 6. In germline, CDR1 is DFQATT, CDR2 SNEGSKA (reference sequence). This CDR3 is CSAIPGLAGSTDTQYF. The CDR3 DNA reads as TGCAGTGCCATCCCGGGACTAGCGGGGAGCACAGATACGCAGTATTTT.

This clonotype was observed many times. J is TRBJ1-2 and V is TRBV18; TRBD1 matches 7 bases. V shed 3 bases and J 5 bases; nucleotides not matched to a gene: 12. The CDR3 is made up of 16 amino acids. From germline, CDR1 is KGHSH and CDR2 LQKENI. The CDR3 bases are TGTGCCAGCTCACCGTGGGGCCGACAGGGAGGATATGGCTACACCTTC. Translation: CASSPWGRQGGYGYTF.

This clonotype was observed many times. CDR3 amino acids: CASSTPGRQRVADTQYF. Here the CDR3 DNA reads TGCGCCAGCAGCACACCGGGACGCCAGCGAGTGGCAGATACGCAGTATTTT. The V call is TRBV4-1, the J call TRBJ2-3; perhaps D is TRBD1 or TRBD2 (5 bases each). Trimming pared 5 bases from V and 4 bases from J, leaving 22 bases between. Per germline, CDR1 MGHRA and CDR2 YSYEKL. This CDR3 contains 17 residues.

This clonotype was recorded many times. The chain combines TRBV29-1 with TRBJ2-2, with D perhaps TRBD1 (6 bases). Germline CDR1 SQVTM, CDR2 ANQGSEA. CDR3 size: 15 residues. V was shortened by 7 bases and J by 1 base, with 16 bases between the two germline ends. The DNA of the CDR3 is TGCAGCGCTGGGGGCTTCTCCGTGAACACCGGGGAGCTGTTTTTT. Protein product: CSAGGFSVNTGELFF.

This clonotype was found many times. V and J are TRBV20-1 and TRBJ2-2; TRBD1 agrees at 8 bases. CDR3 length equals 16 residues. Germline CDR1 is DFQATT and CDR2 is SNEGSKA (reference sequence). V was pared by 3 bases and J by 3 bases, with 9 bases of the junction left unmatched. The CDR3 sequence is CSASSGTGLDTGELFF. The CDR3 DNA follows: TGCAGTGCTAGTTCCGGGACAGGACTGGACACCGGGGAGCTGTTTTTT.

This clonotype was recorded a few times. The V gene is TRBV10-2, the J gene TRBJ2-1; D ambiguous. Trimming pared 6 bases from V and 4 bases from J, leaving 4 bases between. The CDR3 spans 11 residues. The germline gives CDR1 WSHSY, CDR2 SAAADI. CDR3: CASRIYNEQFF. The CDR3 DNA reads TGCGCCAGCAGGATATACAATGAGCAGTTCTTC.

This clonotype was seen at least ten times. V and J are TRBV28 and TRBJ2-7; 8 nucleotides line up with TRBD1. The junction had 10 bases not matched to a gene; V was cut back by 2 bases and J by 4 bases. This CDR3 is 16 amino acids long. Germline V gives CDR1 MDHEN, CDR2 SYDVKM. CDR3 sequence (DNA): TGTGCCAGCAGTTTAATCGGGCAGGGGGCGCGGTACGAGCAGTACTTC. It yields the protein CASSLIGQGARYEQYF.

J is TRBJ2-3 and V is TRBV11-1; D possibly corresponds to TRBD2 (6 bases). The CDR3 sequence is 13 residues long. The V end was cut by 5 bases, the J end by 6 bases, with 12 bases between. Germline CDR1 and CDR2: SGHAT and FQDESV (reference sequence). The CDR3 DNA reads as TGTGCCAGCAGCCCCCGGAGGGCGGATACGCAGTATTTT. Amino acid sequence: CASSPRRADTQYF.

The table lists this clonotype with many counts. V is TRBV27 and J is TRBJ2-7; 7 bases line up with TRBD2. Germline CDR1 MNHEY, CDR2 SMNVEV (reference sequence). Trimming cost V 3 bases and J 0 bases; bases outside gene matches: 5. The CDR3 runs to 15 residues. The CDR3 nucleotides are TGTGCCAGCAGTTTGGGAGGGAGGGTCTCCTACGAGCAGTACTTC. This codes for CASSLGGRVSYEQYF.

In this sample, this clonotype turned up many times. The J gene is TRBJ1-1, the V gene TRBV7-9, with unresolved D. V lost 4 bases to trimming and J lost 0 bases, with 9 bases between them. The CDR3 has 14 amino acids. Germline values: CDR1 SEHNR, CDR2 FQNEAQ (reference sequence). The CDR3 loop is CASSSNTVNTEAFF. In DNA form, the CDR3 reads TGTGCCAGCAGCTCTAACACCGTGAACACTGAAGCTTTCTTT.

This clonotype was found many times. This rearrangement joins TRBV18 to TRBJ2-7; TRBD1 might be the D (6 bases). With 1 base removed from V and 5 bases from J, the gap between germline ends came to 12 bases. CDR3 length: 14 amino acids. Germline V gene data show CDR1 as KGHSH and CDR2 as LQKENI. The CDR3: CASSPLGQRDEQYV. The CDR3 nucleotides read TGTGCCAGCTCACCACTTGGACAGAGGGACGAGCAGTACGTC.

This clonotype was counted at least ten times. The chain is built from TRBV27 and TRBJ2-7, with 10 bases aligning to TRBD2. Germline CDR1 MNHEY, CDR2 SMNVEV (reference sequence). Trimming at V came to 6 bases and at J to 2 bases, leaving 7 bases not matched to a gene. The CDR3 spans 15 residues. In DNA form, the CDR3 reads TGTGCCAGCAGACAGGGACTAGCGCTTCCCTACGAGCAGTACGTC. The encoded protein is CASRQGLALPYEQYV.

This clonotype showed up many times. The chain couples TRBV18 to TRBJ2-3; unclear D gene. CDR1 is KGHSH and CDR2 is LQKENI in the germline V gene. The ends were cut back, 2 bases at V and 2 bases at J, with 11 bases in the middle. The CDR3 sequence is 15 residues long. The DNA of the CDR3 is TGTGCCAGCTCACCAGGTTGGCCAGCCACAGATACGCAGTATTTT. This gives the protein CASSPGWPATDTQYF.